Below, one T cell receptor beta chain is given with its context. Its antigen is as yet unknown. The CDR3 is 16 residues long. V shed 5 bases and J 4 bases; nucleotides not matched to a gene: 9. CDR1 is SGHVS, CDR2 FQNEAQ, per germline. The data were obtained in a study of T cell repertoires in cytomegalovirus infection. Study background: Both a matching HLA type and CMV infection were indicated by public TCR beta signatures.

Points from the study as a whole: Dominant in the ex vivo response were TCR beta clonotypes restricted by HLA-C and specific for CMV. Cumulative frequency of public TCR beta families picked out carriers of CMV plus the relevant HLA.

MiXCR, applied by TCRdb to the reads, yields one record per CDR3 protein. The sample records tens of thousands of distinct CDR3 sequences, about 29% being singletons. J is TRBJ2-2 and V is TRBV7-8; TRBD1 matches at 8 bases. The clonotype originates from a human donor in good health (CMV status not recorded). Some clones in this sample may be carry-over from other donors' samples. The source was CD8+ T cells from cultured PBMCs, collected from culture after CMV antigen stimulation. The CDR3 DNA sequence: TGTGCCAGCAGCCCTGGACAGGGTAGTAGCACCGGGGAGCTGTTTTTT. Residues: CASSPGQGSSTGELFF. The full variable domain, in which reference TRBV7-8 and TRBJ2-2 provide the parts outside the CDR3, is GAGVSQSPRYKVAKRGQDVALRCDPISGHVSLFWYQQALGQGPEFLTYFQNEAQLDKSGLPSDRFFAERPEGSVSTLKIQRTQQEDSAVYLCASSPGQGSSTGELFFGEGSRLTVL.